The TCR beta chain under discussion was sequenced for a study of CD8 T cells in Susac syndrome. After extraction with the RNeasy kit, about 0.45 to 1 ug of the RNA was reverse transcribed using random hexamers. Amplification of TCR beta CDR3 was carried out by immunoSEQ multiplex PCR, which covered 54 Vbeta and 13 Jbeta segments. TCRdb reprocessed the immunoSEQ multiplex PCR reads with MiXCR, giving one entry per CDR3 protein. Of under 85,000 distinct CDR3 sequences in the sample, 94% were seen once. The germline V gene encodes CDR1 ENHRY and CDR2 SYGVKD. The CDR3 has 15 residues. Trimming left V 2 bases short and J 8 bases short, with 16 bases between.

The chain uses TRBV10-3 and TRBJ2-1; tentatively, D is TRBD1 (7 bases). The sequencing input was CD8+ T cells from PBMCs. This clonotype was sampled from a human donor with multiple sclerosis. CDR3 coding DNA: TGTGCCATCAGTGAGATGCAGGGGGGTAGGGATGAGCAGTTCTTC. Amino acid sequence: CAISEMQGGRDEQFF.